Listed below are T cell receptor beta chains from one sample, sequenced in a study of blood T cell repertoires in COVID-19. Produced via immunoSEQ multiplex PCR; TCRdb's table is partial and in-frame only. Of tens of thousands of clones listed, about 86% are singletons. Sequenced sample: peripheral blood. The receptors shown here come from a woman older than 75 in a cohort sampled during active or convalescent COVID-19. The CDR3 runs from the conserved cysteine through the conserved F or W. The order of the fields is D gene, V gene, J gene, clone size, CDR3 protein, CDR3 DNA. The D gene is left open where the match is weak. Size is stated for part of the rows, as once, few or many counts, or as a class when the clone is expanded.

d_gene: -; v_gene: TRBV5-1; j_gene: TRBJ1-1; abundance: -; CDR3aa: CASSPDGLGLNTEAFF; CDR3nt: TGCGCCAGCAGCCCTGACGGACTGGGCCTAAACACTGAAGCTTTCTTT
d_gene: -; v_gene: TRBV6-6; j_gene: TRBJ2-7; abundance: -; CDR3aa: CASSPGGHEQYF; CDR3nt: TGTGCCAGCAGCCCCGGGGGTCACGAGCAGTACTTC
d_gene: TRBD1; v_gene: TRBV5-1; j_gene: TRBJ1-2; abundance: -; CDR3aa: CASSQHDRVPYGYTF; CDR3nt: TGCGCCAGCAGCCAACACGACAGGGTGCCCTATGGCTACACCTTC
d_gene: -; v_gene: TRBV10-3; j_gene: TRBJ1-2; abundance: -; CDR3aa: CAISESGADRSGYTF; CDR3nt: TGTGCCATCAGTGAGTCAGGGGCAGATCGTAGTGGCTACACCTTC
d_gene: TRBD1; v_gene: TRBV10-3; j_gene: TRBJ1-6; abundance: once; CDR3aa: CAITFDRGNSPLHF; CDR3nt: TGTGCCATCACCTTCGACAGGGGAAATTCACCCCTCCACTTT
d_gene: TRBD2; v_gene: TRBV24-1; j_gene: TRBJ2-3; abundance: -; CDR3aa: CATSGGTSGRGNTQYF; CDR3nt: TGTGCCACCAGTGGGGGGACTAGCGGGAGAGGGAATACGCAGTATTTT
d_gene: -; v_gene: TRBV29-1; j_gene: TRBJ1-3; abundance: once; CDR3aa: CSAYRGLGNTIYF; CDR3nt: TGCAGCGCTTACAGAGGACTTGGAAACACCATATATTTT
d_gene: -; v_gene: TRBV6-1; j_gene: TRBJ1-2; abundance: once; CDR3aa: CASRESSGSQPYYGYTF; CDR3nt: TGTGCCAGCAGGGAAAGCTCTGGGAGTCAGCCCTACTATGGCTACACCTTC
d_gene: TRBD2; v_gene: TRBV6-6; j_gene: TRBJ2-2; abundance: -; CDR3aa: CASSRLAGAGELFF; CDR3nt: TGTGCCAGCAGCCGACTAGCGGGAGCCGGGGAGCTGTTTTTT
d_gene: TRBD2; v_gene: TRBV4-1; j_gene: TRBJ2-2; abundance: -; CDR3aa: CASSGVAGVIRELFF; CDR3nt: TGCGCCAGCAGCGGAGTGGCGGGAGTGATCAGGGAGCTGTTTTTT
d_gene: TRBD2; v_gene: TRBV7-9; j_gene: TRBJ2-1; abundance: -; CDR3aa: CASSTRGLAGISHYNEQFF; CDR3nt: TGTGCCAGCAGCACACGGGGACTAGCGGGAATTTCGCACTACAATGAGCAGTTCTTC
d_gene: TRBD2; v_gene: TRBV2; j_gene: TRBJ2-1; abundance: -; CDR3aa: CASSGGTSGSGEQFF; CDR3nt: TGTGCCAGCAGTGGCGGGACTAGCGGGAGCGGTGAGCAGTTCTTC
d_gene: -; v_gene: TRBV15; j_gene: TRBJ1-1; abundance: -; CDR3aa: CATSRDPQRGEAFF; CDR3nt: TGTGCCACCAGCAGAGATCCGCAGCGGGGTGAAGCTTTCTTT
d_gene: -; v_gene: TRBV11-3; j_gene: TRBJ1-2; abundance: once; CDR3aa: CASSSPRQGDYGYTF; CDR3nt: TGTGCCAGCAGCTCCCCTCGGCAGGGTGACTATGGCTACACCTTC
d_gene: -; v_gene: TRBV27; j_gene: TRBJ1-5; abundance: -; CDR3aa: CASRQTSNQPQHF; CDR3nt: TGTGCCAGCAGGCAAACGAGTAATCAGCCCCAGCATTTT
d_gene: TRBD1; v_gene: TRBV18; j_gene: TRBJ2-1; abundance: -; CDR3aa: CASSLQGGSYNEQFF; CDR3nt: TGTGCCAGCTCACTACAGGGGGGCTCCTACAATGAGCAGTTCTTC
d_gene: TRBD1; v_gene: TRBV28; j_gene: TRBJ1-4; abundance: -; CDR3aa: CASSLTGGREKLFF; CDR3nt: TGTGCCAGCAGCTTGACAGGGGGACGGGAAAAACTGTTTTTT
d_gene: -; v_gene: TRBV28; j_gene: TRBJ1-5; abundance: -; CDR3aa: CASSYTGLSYQPQHF; CDR3nt: TGTGCCAGCAGTTACACAGGTCTAAGTTATCAGCCCCAGCATTTT
d_gene: -; v_gene: TRBV2; j_gene: TRBJ1-5; abundance: once; CDR3aa: CASRGAQSNQPQHF; CDR3nt: TGTGCCAGCAGGGGGGCACAGAGCAATCAGCCCCAGCATTTT
d_gene: TRBD2; v_gene: TRBV5-5; j_gene: TRBJ2-3; abundance: -; CDR3aa: CASSLEGLAGGPDTQYF; CDR3nt: TGTGCCAGCAGCTTGGAGGGACTAGCGGGAGGCCCAGATACGCAGTATTTT